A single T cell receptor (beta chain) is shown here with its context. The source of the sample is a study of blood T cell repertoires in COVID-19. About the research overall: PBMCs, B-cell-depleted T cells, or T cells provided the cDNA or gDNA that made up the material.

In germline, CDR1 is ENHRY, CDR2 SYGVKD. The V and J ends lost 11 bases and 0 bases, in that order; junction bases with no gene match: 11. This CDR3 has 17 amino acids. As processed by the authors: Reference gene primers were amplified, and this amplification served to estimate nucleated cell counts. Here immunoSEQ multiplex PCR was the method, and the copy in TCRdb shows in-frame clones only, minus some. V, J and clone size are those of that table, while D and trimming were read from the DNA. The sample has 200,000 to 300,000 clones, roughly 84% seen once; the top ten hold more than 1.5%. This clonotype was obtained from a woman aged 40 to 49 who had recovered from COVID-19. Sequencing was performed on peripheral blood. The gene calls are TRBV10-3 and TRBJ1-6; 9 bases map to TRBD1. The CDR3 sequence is CASRDRVLSSYNSPLHF. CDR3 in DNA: TGTGCCTCCCGGGACAGGGTCCTGAGCTCCTATAATTCACCCCTCCACTTT.